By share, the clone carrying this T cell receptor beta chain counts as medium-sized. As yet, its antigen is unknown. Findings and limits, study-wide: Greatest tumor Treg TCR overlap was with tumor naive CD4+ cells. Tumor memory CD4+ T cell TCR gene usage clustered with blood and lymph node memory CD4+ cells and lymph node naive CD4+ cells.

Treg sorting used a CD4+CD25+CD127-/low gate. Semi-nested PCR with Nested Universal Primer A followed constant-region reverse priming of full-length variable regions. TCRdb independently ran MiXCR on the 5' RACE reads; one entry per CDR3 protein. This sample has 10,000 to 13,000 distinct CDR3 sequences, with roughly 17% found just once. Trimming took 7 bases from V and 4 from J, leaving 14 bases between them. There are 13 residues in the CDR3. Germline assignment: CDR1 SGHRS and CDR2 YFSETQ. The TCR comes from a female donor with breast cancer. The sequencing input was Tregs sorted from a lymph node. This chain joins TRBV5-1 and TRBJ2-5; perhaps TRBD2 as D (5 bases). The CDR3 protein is CASRASRGETQYF. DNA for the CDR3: TGCGCCAGCCGGGCCTCCCGGGGAGAGACCCAGTACTTC.